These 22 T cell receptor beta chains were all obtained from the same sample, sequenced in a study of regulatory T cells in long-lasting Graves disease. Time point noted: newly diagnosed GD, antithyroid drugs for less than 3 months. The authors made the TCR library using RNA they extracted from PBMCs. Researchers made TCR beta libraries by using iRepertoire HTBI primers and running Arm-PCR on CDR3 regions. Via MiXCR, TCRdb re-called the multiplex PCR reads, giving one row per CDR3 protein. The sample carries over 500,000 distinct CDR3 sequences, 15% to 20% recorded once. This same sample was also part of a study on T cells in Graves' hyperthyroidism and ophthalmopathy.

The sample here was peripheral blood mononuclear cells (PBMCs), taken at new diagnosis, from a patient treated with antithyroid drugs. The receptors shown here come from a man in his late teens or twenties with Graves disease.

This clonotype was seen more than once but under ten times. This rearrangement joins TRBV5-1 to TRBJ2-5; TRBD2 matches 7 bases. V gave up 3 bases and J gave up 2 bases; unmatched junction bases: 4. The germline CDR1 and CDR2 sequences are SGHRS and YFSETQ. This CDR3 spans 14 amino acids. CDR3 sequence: CASSSDSGQETQYF. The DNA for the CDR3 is TGCGCCAGCAGCTCTGATAGCGGGCAAGAGACCCAGTACTTC.

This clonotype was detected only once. This CDR3 reads CASSEGLDQYF. CDR3 coding DNA: TGCGCCAGCAGTGAGGGACTAGATCAATATTTT. This sequence joins TRBV10-2 and TRBJ2-3, with 7 bases identical to TRBD2. The V and J ends lost 2 bases and 15 bases, in that order; junction bases with no gene match: 5. The CDR3 totals 11 residues. CDR1 and CDR2 from the germline V gene are WSHSY and SAAADI.

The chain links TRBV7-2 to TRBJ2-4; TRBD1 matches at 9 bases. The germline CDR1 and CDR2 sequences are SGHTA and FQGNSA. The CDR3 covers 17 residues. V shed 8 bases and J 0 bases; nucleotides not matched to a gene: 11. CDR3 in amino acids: CASYRDRVTLAKNIQYF. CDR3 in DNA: TGTGCCAGCTACCGGGACAGGGTAACCTTAGCCAAAAACATTCAGTACTTC.

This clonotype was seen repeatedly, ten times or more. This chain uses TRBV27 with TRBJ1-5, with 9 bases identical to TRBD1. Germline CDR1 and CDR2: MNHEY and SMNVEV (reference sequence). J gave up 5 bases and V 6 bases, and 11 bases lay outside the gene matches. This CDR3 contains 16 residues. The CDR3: CASSSDRGGRYQPQHF. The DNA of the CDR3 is TGTGCCAGCAGCTCCGACAGGGGGGGACGTTATCAGCCCCAGCATTTT.

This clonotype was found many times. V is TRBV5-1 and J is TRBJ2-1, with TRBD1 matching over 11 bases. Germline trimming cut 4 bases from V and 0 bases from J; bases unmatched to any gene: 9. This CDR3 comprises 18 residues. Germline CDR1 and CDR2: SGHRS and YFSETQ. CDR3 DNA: TGCGCCAGCAGCCCACGGACAGGGGGCCGCCTCTCCTACAATGAGCAGTTCTTC. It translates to CASSPRTGGRLSYNEQFF.

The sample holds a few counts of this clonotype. The CDR3 coding sequence is TGTGCCAGCACCCACGACTTGGGAGCGCCAGATACGCAGTATTTT. Translated: CASTHDLGAPDTQYF. This sequence joins TRBV25-1 and TRBJ2-3, with D tentatively TRBD2 (5 bases). Germline V gene lookup returns CDR1 MGHDK and CDR2 SYGVNS. CDR3 length: 15 amino acids. Trimming stripped 7 bases from V and 4 bases from J, with 18 bases between.

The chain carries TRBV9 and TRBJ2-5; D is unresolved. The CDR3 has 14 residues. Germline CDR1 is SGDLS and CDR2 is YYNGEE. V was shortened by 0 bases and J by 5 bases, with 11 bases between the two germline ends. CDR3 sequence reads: CASSVGVAGETQYF. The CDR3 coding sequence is TGTGCCAGCAGCGTAGGGGTTGCTGGGGAGACCCAGTACTTC.

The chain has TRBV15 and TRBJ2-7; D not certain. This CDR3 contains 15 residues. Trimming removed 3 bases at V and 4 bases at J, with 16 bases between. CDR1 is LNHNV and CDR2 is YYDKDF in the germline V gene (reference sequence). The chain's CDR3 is CATSSGSSIAYEQYF. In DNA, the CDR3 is TGTGCCACCAGCAGCGGGTCTTCGATTGCATACGAGCAGTACTTC.

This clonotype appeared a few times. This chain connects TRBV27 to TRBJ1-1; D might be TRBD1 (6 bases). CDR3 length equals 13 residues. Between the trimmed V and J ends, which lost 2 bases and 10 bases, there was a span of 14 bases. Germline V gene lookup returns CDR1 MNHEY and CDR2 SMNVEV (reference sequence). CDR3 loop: CASSLAQGLGAFF. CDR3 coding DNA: TGTGCCAGCAGTTTAGCCCAGGGGCTGGGAGCTTTCTTT.

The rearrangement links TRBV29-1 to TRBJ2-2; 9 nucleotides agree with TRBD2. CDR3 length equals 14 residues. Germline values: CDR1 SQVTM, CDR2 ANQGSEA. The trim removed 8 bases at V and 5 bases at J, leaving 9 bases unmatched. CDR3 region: CSFRAGGGTGELFF. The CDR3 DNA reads TGCAGCTTTCGAGCGGGAGGAGGTACCGGGGAGCTGTTTTTT.

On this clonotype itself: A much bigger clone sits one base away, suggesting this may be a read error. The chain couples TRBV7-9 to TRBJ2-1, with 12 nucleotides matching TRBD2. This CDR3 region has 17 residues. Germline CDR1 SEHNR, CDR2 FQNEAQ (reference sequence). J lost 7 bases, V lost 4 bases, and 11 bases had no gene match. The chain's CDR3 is CASSSPRASGRANEQFF. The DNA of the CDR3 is TGTGCCAGCAGCTCTCCTAGGGCTAGCGGGAGGGCAAATGAGCAGTTCTTC.

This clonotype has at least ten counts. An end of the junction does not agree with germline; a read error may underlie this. The CDR3 loop reads CASSLAVSSYEQYF. CDR3 nucleotide sequence: TGTGCCAGCAGTTTAGCGGTAAGCTCCTACGAGCAGTACTTC. The V call is TRBV7-2, the J call TRBJ2-7; D may be TRBD2 (6 bases). In germline, CDR1 is SGHTA, CDR2 FQGNSA. The CDR3 runs 14 residues.

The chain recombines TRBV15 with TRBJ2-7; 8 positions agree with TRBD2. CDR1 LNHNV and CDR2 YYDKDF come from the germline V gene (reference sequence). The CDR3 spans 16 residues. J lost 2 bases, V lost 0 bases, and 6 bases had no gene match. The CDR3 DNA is TGTGCCACCAGCAGAGATGCGGGAGGTACGGCCTACGAGCAGTACTTC. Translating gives CATSRDAGGTAYEQYF.

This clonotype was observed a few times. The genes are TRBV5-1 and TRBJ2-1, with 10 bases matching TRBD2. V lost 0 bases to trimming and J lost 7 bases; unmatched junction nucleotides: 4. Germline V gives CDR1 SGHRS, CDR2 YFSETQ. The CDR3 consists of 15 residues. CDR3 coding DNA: TGCGCCAGCAGCTTGGAGTTAGCGGGAGGTAATGAGCAGTTCTTC. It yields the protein CASSLELAGGNEQFF.

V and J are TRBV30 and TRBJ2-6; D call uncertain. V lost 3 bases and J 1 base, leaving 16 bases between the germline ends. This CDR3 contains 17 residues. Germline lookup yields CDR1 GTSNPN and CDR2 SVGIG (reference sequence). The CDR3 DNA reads TGTGCCTGGAGGGACGTGTTAGGCGGTTCTGGGGCCAACGTCCTGACTTTC. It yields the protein CAWRDVLGGSGANVLTF.

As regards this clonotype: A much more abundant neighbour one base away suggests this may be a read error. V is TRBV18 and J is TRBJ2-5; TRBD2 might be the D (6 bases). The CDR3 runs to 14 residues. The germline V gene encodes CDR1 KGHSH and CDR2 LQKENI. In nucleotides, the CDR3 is TGTGCCAGCTCCCCTACGACTAGTTCCGAGACCCAGCACTTC. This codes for CASSPTTSSETQHF.

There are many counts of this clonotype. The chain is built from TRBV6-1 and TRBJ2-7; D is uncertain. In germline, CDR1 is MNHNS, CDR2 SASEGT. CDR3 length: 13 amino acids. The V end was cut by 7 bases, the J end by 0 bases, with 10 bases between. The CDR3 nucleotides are TGTGCCAGCAAGCCCCCCAGCTCCTACGAGCAGTACTTC. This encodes CASKPPSSYEQYF.

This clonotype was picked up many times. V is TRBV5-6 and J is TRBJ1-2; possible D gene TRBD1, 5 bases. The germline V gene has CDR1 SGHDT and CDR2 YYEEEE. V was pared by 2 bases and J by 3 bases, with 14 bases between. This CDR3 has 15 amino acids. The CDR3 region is CASSFGGGEDYGYTF. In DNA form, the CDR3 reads TGTGCCAGCAGCTTTGGCGGGGGTGAGGACTATGGCTACACCTTC.

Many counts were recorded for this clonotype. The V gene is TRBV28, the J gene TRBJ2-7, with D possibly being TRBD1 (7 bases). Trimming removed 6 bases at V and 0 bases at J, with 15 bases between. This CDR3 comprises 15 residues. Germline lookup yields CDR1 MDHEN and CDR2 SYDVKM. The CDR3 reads CASSPDREDSYEQYF. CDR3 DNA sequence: TGTGCCAGCAGCCCCGACAGGGAGGACTCCTACGAGCAGTACTTC.

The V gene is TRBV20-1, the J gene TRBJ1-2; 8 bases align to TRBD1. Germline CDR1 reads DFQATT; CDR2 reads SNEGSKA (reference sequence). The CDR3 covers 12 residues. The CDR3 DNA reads TGCAGCGGACAGGGCCCTAGCTATGGCTACACCTTC. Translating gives CSGQGPSYGYTF.

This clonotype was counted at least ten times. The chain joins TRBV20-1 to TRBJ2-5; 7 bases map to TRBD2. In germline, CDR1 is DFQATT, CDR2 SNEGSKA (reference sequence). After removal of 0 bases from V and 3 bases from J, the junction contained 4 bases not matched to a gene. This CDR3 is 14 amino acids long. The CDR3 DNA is TGCAGTGCTAGAGATGGGCTAGCGGAAGAGACCCAGTACTTC. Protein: CSARDGLAEETQYF.

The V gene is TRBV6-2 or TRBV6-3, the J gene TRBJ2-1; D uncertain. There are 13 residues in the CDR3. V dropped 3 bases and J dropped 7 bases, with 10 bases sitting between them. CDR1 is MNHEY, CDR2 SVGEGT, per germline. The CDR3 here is CASSYAFWNEQFF. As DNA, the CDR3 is TGTGCCAGCAGTTATGCATTTTGGAATGAGCAGTTCTTC.